This T cell receptor (beta chain) was found in a study of blood T cell repertoires in COVID-19. In the authors' workflow: Using reference gene primer amplification, nucleated cell counts were estimated. Some clones are missing from TCRdb's copy, which holds only in-frame ones; the method was immunoSEQ multiplex PCR. From that table come the V and J calls and clone size; the DNA was used to work out D and trimming. The sample holds roughly 190,000 clones, around 94% seen once. The ends were cut back, 0 bases at V and 2 bases at J, with 11 bases in the middle. The CDR3 runs 15 residues. Per germline, CDR1 SGHRS and CDR2 YFSETQ. One Seattle source followed patients from active infection through their disease course.

This clonotype originated in a young man with COVID-19, enrolled during active disease. This chain links TRBV5-1 with TRBJ1-1; D is unresolved. Sequencing was carried out using peripheral blood. The CDR3 spells CASSLVGERNTEAFF. As DNA, the CDR3 is TGCGCCAGCAGCTTGGTTGGGGAGAGAAACACTGAAGCTTTCTTT. Full variable domain (rest looked up from reference TRBV5-1 and TRBJ1-1): KAGVTQTPRYLIKTRGQQVTLSCSPISGHRSVSWYQQTPGQGLQFLFEYFSETQRNKGNFPGRFSGRQFSNSRSEMNVSTLELGDSALYLCASSLVGERNTEAFFGQGTRLTVV.